The clone carrying this T cell receptor beta chain was counted a few times. As yet, its antigen is unknown. CDR1 is DFQATT, CDR2 SNEGSKA, per germline (reference sequence). Trimming removed 2 bases at V and 4 bases at J, with 12 bases between. The CDR3 consists of 13 residues. One entry per CDR3 protein, called by TCRdb with MiXCR from the 5' RACE reads. The profile shows a few hundred thousand distinct CDR3 sequences, 18% of them singletons. These data belong to a study of CD8 T cells in ankylosing spondylitis. Notes on the study in general: Significant enrichment of disease-linked clones was reported in matched ankylosing spondylitis synovial fluid.

This clonotype originated in a male donor with ankylosing spondylitis or in good health (not recorded which). The chain employs TRBV20-1 and TRBJ2-7; tentatively, D is TRBD1 or TRBD2 (5 bases each). Sequenced material: blood, either unsorted or a sorted T cell fraction (not recorded which). Written as DNA, the CDR3 is TGCAGTGCTAGAATAGGGACCGAATACGAGCAGTACTTC. Protein product: CSARIGTEYEQYF.